This T cell receptor beta chain is drawn from a study of OX40 agonist ivuxolimab in advanced cancers. The table lists this clone with a few counts. Its antigen is as yet unknown. Other nucleotide sequences from this sample produce the same CDR3. Clones were sequenced by immunoSEQ multiplex PCR, and TCRdb holds only the in-frame ones, with some missing. Here the sample spans just over 35,000 clones, more than 80% being singletons. V shed 0 bases and J shed 6 bases, with 9 bases lying between them. The germline V gene encodes CDR1 MGHRA and CDR2 YSYEKL. The CDR3 sequence is 14 residues long. Study conclusions and caveats: A proportion of nonresponders additionally exhibited low normalized T-cell clonal expansion.

The V and J genes are TRBV4-1 and TRBJ1-5; D uncertain. The TCR sequence derives from an adult with an advanced solid tumor such as melanoma, head and neck, liver or kidney cancer. The sequenced sample was CD4+ or CD8+ T cells sorted from blood, obtained in a trial of the OX40 agonist ivuxolimab. The CDR3 DNA is TGCGCCAGCAGCCAAGACGGGCTTGGTCAGCCCCAGCATTTT. The encoded protein is CASSQDGLGQPQHF.